The 26 T cell receptor beta chains below come from one sample, sequenced in a study of immune evolution from preneoplasia to lung adenocarcinoma. Repertoires were generated with immunoSEQ multiplex PCR, while TCRdb's copy carries only in-frame clones and drops some. The sample includes around 5,000 clones, about nine tenths seen only once; the top ten take around 3.1%. Sequencing used FFPE invasive lung adenocarcinoma tissue. The receptor source for this set is a person in their fifties with lung adenocarcinoma.

The V and J genes are TRBV7-2 and TRBJ1-2; a possible D gene is TRBD1 (5 bases). Trimming pared 4 bases from V and 1 base from J, leaving 10 bases between. CDR3 length equals 14 residues. CDR1 is SGHTA, CDR2 FQGNSA, per germline. The CDR3 nucleotides are TGTGCCAGCAGCTCCGTGGGGGGTAACTATGGCTACACCTTC. Translating gives CASSSVGGNYGYTF.

The J gene is TRBJ2-5, the V gene TRBV27, with D tentatively TRBD1 (5 bases). Trimming shortened V by 3 bases and J by 4 bases, and 9 bases separated the two germline ends. The V gene's germline CDR1 is MNHEY and CDR2 SMNVEV (reference sequence). The CDR3 covers 13 residues. CDR3 bases: TGTGCCAGCAGTTTCTCAGGGCGAGAGACCCAGTACTTC. Its protein is CASSFSGRETQYF.

This chain connects TRBV18 to TRBJ2-7; D unclear. CDR3 size: 12 residues. Germline CDR1 KGHSH, CDR2 LQKENI. Trimming cost V 5 bases and J 2 bases, with 7 bases left between them. The CDR3 coding sequence is TGTGCCAGCTCAGAAGTGCCCTACGAGCAGTACTTC. Translating gives CASSEVPYEQYF.

V is TRBV18 and J is TRBJ2-7, with a weak D call TRBD1 (5 bases). Germline CDR1 KGHSH, CDR2 LQKENI. The CDR3 has 15 amino acids. Trimming took 0 bases from V and 6 from J, leaving 15 bases between them. CDR3 sequence: CASSPPGRVRSEQYF. CDR3 coding DNA: TGTGCCAGCTCACCACCGGGCAGGGTGAGGTCCGAGCAGTACTTC.

V is TRBV27 and J is TRBJ2-2; D unclear. The V and J ends lost 1 base and 0 bases respectively, with 6 bases between them. The CDR3 is 15 residues long. CDR1 is MNHEY, CDR2 SMNVEV, per germline (reference sequence). The CDR3 bases are TGTGCCAGCAGTTTATGGGATCCGAACACCGGGGAGCTGTTTTTT. The encoded protein is CASSLWDPNTGELFF.

The V gene is TRBV28, the J gene TRBJ1-1, with TRBD1 identical over 7 bases. This CDR3 comprises 15 residues. CDR1 and CDR2 from the germline V gene are MDHEN and SYDVKM. V lost 6 bases, J lost 3 bases, and 10 bases stayed unmatched. The CDR3 is CASSPRRQGDTEAFF. In DNA, the CDR3 is TGTGCCAGCAGCCCCCGAAGACAGGGCGACACTGAAGCTTTCTTT.

V usage is TRBV5-6 and J usage is TRBJ2-7, with 10 bases aligning to TRBD1. V gave up 3 bases and J gave up 7 bases; unmatched junction bases: 7. The CDR3 spans 14 residues. The germline V gene has CDR1 SGHDT and CDR2 YYEEEE. This chain's CDR3 is CASSYRQGAWEQYF. CDR3 bases: TGTGCCAGCAGCTACCGACAGGGGGCCTGGGAGCAGTACTTC.

This chain connects TRBV5-8 to TRBJ2-3, with TRBD2 matching over 10 bases. The CDR3 is made up of 15 amino acids. CDR1 is SGHTS and CDR2 is YDEGEE in the germline V gene. V shed 2 bases and J 3 bases; nucleotides not matched to a gene: 3. The CDR3 nucleotides are TGTGCCAGCAGCTTTGGACTAGCGGTAACAGATACGCAGTATTTT. This codes for CASSFGLAVTDTQYF.

This chain joins TRBV10-3 and TRBJ1-2, with D possibly being TRBD1 (6 bases). CDR3 length: 15 amino acids. The germline CDR1 and CDR2 sequences are ENHRY and SYGVKD. V shed 8 bases and J shed 0 bases, with 16 bases lying between them. CDR3 in DNA: TGTGCCATCTCGGGAGGGGGAAACACTAACTATGGCTACACCTTC. Its protein is CAISGGGNTNYGYTF.

On this clone: The same CDR3 arises from other DNA sequences in this sample as well. The chain recombines TRBV4-2 with TRBJ2-7, with D possibly TRBD1 on 6 matching bases. The V and J ends lost 5 bases and 7 bases respectively, with 18 bases between them. CDR3 length equals 14 residues. CDR1 and CDR2 from the germline V gene are LGHNA and YNFKEQ. Written as DNA, the CDR3 is TGTGCCAGCAGCACCCGACAGGCCCCAGGGGAGCAGTACTTC. It yields the protein CASSTRQAPGEQYF.

Here the CDR3 DNA reads TGTGCCAGCAGTACTCTCCAGGGGGCGGCGGGGGATCAGCCCCAGCATTTT. Translated, it gives CASSTLQGAAGDQPQHF. The chain uses TRBV28 and TRBJ1-5, with TRBD1 matching 8 bases. V was pared by 5 bases and J by 5 bases, with 14 bases of the junction left unmatched. The CDR3 extends over 17 amino acids. The germline gives CDR1 MDHEN, CDR2 SYDVKM. The full variable domain, in which reference TRBV28 and TRBJ1-5 provide the parts outside the CDR3, is DVKVTQSSRYLVKRTGEKVFLECVQDMDHENMFWYRQDPGLGLRLIYFSYDVKMKEKGDIPEGYSVSREKKERFSLILESASTNQTSMYLCASSTLQGAAGDQPQHFGDGTRLSIL.

This chain joins TRBV11-2 and TRBJ2-7, with 7 bases lining up with TRBD2. Trimming took 0 bases from V and 3 from J; bases not matched to a gene: 5. Germline V gives CDR1 SGHAT, CDR2 FQNNGV. This CDR3 has 15 amino acids. The CDR3 loop reads CASSLDSSGYYEQYF. The CDR3 DNA sequence: TGTGCCAGCAGCTTAGATTCTAGCGGATACTACGAGCAGTACTTC.

The rearrangement joins TRBV6-5 to TRBJ2-1, with TRBD2 matching over 9 bases. CDR3 size: 14 residues. Germline V CDR1 and CDR2: MNHEY, SVGAGI. The V and J ends lost 8 bases and 5 bases, in that order; junction bases with no gene match: 7. The chain's CDR3 is CASASGRFHNEQFF. DNA for the CDR3: TGTGCCAGCGCCAGCGGGAGGTTCCACAATGAGCAGTTCTTC.

The rearrangement uses TRBV10-3 and TRBJ2-7; TRBD1 agrees at 10 bases. In germline, CDR1 is ENHRY, CDR2 SYGVKD. With 5 bases clipped from V and 7 bases from J, the junction kept 8 bases outside the gene matches. There are 14 residues in the CDR3. CDR3 protein: CAISPTGGLGEQYF. The CDR3 DNA reads as TGTGCCATCAGTCCGACAGGGGGCCTGGGAGAGCAGTACTTC.

The genes are TRBV5-1 and TRBJ2-7, with 8 bases fitting TRBD1. CDR1 SGHRS and CDR2 YFSETQ come from the germline V gene. V lost 4 bases and J lost 7; bases outside the gene matches: 7. CDR3 length equals 13 residues. The CDR3 loop reads CASSPDRVEEQYF. The CDR3 nucleotides are TGCGCCAGCAGCCCGGACAGGGTGGAAGAGCAGTACTTC. Filled out from reference TRBV5-1 and TRBJ2-7, the complete variable domain reads KAGVTQTPRYLIKTRGQQVTLSCSPISGHRSVSWYQQTPGQGLQFLFEYFSETQRNKGNFPGRFSGRQFSNSRSEMNVSTLELGDSALYLCASSPDRVEEQYFGPGTRLTVT.

V is TRBV13 and J is TRBJ2-7; TRBD1 is a possible D gene (6 bases). Germline V gene data show CDR1 as PRHDT and CDR2 as FYEKMQ (reference sequence). This CDR3 contains 13 residues. V was pared by 3 bases and J by 12 bases, with 18 bases between. The CDR3 reads CASSLSLQGTGYF. CDR3 sequence (DNA): TGTGCCAGCAGCTTGTCCCTACAGGGCACCGGGTACTTC. The full variable domain, with the rest looked up from reference TRBV13 and TRBJ2-7, is AAGVIQSPRHLIKEKRETATLKCYPIPRHDTVYWYQQGPGQDPQFLISFYEKMQSDKGSIPDRFSAQQFSDYHSELNMSSLELGDSALYFCASSLSLQGTGYFGPGTRLTVT.

This clone is a singleton in its sample. This rearrangement joins TRBV7-9 to TRBJ1-5; TRBD1 matches 7 bases. In germline, CDR1 is SEHNR, CDR2 FQNEAQ (reference sequence). J gave up 3 bases and V 5 bases, and 4 bases lay outside the gene matches. The CDR3 spans 14 residues. This CDR3 reads CASSHGTDNQPQHF. The DNA for the CDR3 is TGTGCCAGCAGCCACGGGACAGACAATCAGCCCCAGCATTTT.

The V gene is TRBV4-1, the J gene TRBJ2-5; no definite D call. CDR1 and CDR2 from the germline V gene are MGHRA and YSYEKL. The CDR3 totals 15 residues. V was cut by 1 base and J by 5 bases, with 14 bases left in between. CDR3 sequence: CASSQGVGGPETQYF. The CDR3 bases are TGCGCCAGCAGCCAAGGCGTTGGCGGTCCCGAGACCCAGTACTTC.

V is TRBV29-1 and J is TRBJ2-3; 8 bases map to TRBD2. The CDR3 contains 14 residues. Trimming cost V 6 bases and J 4 bases; bases outside gene matches: 9. Looked up from germline, CDR1 is SQVTM and CDR2 is ANQGSEA. This CDR3 is CSVYGTSSSDTQYF. In nucleotides, the CDR3 is TGCAGCGTGTACGGGACTAGTTCGTCAGATACGCAGTATTTT.

V gene TRBV6-4 combines with J gene TRBJ2-3; the match to TRBD2 covers 11 bases. The junction had 5 bases not matched to a gene; V was cut back by 3 bases and J by 6 bases. CDR3 length: 15 residues. Germline lookup yields CDR1 MRHNA and CDR2 SNTAGT. The CDR3 DNA is TGTGCCAGCAGTGAACTAGCGGGAGAGTTGGATACGCAGTATTTT. It specifies CASSELAGELDTQYF.

The chain recombines TRBV29-1 with TRBJ2-7; the match to TRBD1 covers 8 bases. The germline CDR1 and CDR2 sequences are SQVTM and ANQGSEA. Trimming at V came to 3 bases and at J to 3 bases, leaving 4 bases not matched to a gene. This CDR3 has 13 residues. The CDR3: CSVDVTGGYEQYF. CDR3 nucleotide sequence: TGCAGCGTTGATGTTACAGGGGGCTACGAGCAGTACTTC.

This sequence joins TRBV10-1 and TRBJ1-5, with D unclear. Germline V gene data show CDR1 as WNHNN and CDR2 as SYGVQD (reference sequence). CDR3 length: 12 residues. V lost 0 bases and J lost 6, with 3 bases in between. For the CDR3, the DNA is TGCGCCAGCAGTGAGTCGGGTCAGCCCCAGCATTTT. This translates into CASSESGQPQHF.

This clone was picked up one time. J is TRBJ2-1 and V is TRBV10-3, with TRBD2 matching over 7 bases. This CDR3 region has 12 residues. V shed 7 bases, J shed 8 bases, and the junction held 5 bases outside the gene matches. Germline V gene sequence: CDR1 ENHRY, CDR2 SYGVKD. CDR3 in DNA: TGTGCCATCATGGGAGGGGCAGATGAGCAGTTCTTC. The encoded protein is CAIMGGADEQFF.

This chain connects TRBV30 to TRBJ2-6; D call uncertain. The V gene lost 2 bases and the J gene lost 2 bases, with 7 bases spanning the gap. The germline V gene has CDR1 GTSNPN and CDR2 SVGIG (reference sequence). CDR3 length: 14 amino acids. CDR3: CAWSSFTGANVLTF. CDR3 nucleotide sequence: TGTGCCTGGAGTTCGTTTACTGGGGCCAACGTCCTGACTTTC.

The chain employs TRBV7-9 and TRBJ2-7, with 8 bases identical to TRBD1. Germline CDR1 reads SEHNR; CDR2 reads FQNEAQ (reference sequence). This CDR3 is 14 amino acids long. Unmatched junction bases numbered 7, after V lost 6 bases and J lost 3 bases. CDR3 in amino acids: CASRATGGVYEQYF. The CDR3 DNA follows: TGTGCCAGCAGGGCTACAGGGGGAGTCTACGAGCAGTACTTC.

The chain uses TRBV5-8 and TRBJ1-2; D gene unclear. The V end lost 4 bases, the J end lost 8 bases, and 24 bases lay between the germline ends. Looked up from germline, CDR1 is SGHTS and CDR2 is YDEGEE. This CDR3 region has 16 residues. DNA for the CDR3: TGTGCCAGCAGCAAGAGACACCTCAACCGGGCGGGAGGCTACACCTTC. Protein product: CASSKRHLNRAGGYTF.